This TCR beta chain was recorded in a study of CD8 T cells in Susac syndrome. The CDR3 sequence is 14 residues long. CDR1 and CDR2 (germline): SGDLS, YYNGEE. V shed 5 bases, J shed 3 bases, and the junction held 1 base outside the gene matches. In blood CD8+ and CD4+ T cells, TCR beta underwent sequencing. The multiple sclerosis controls were treatment-naive patients, and their relapsing-remitting disease was stable or active. While CD8+ and CD4+ T cells were isolated negatively, TEMRA cells were enriched by FACS. Random hexamers were used to reverse transcribe the RNA input (about 0.5 to 1 ug). Multiplex PCR with immunoSEQ amplified the TCR beta CDR3 across 54 Vbeta and 13 Jbeta. TCRdb reprocessed the immunoSEQ multiplex PCR reads via MiXCR and lists one record per CDR3 protein. The data show more than 95,000 distinct CDR3 sequences, 80% to 95% seen once.

The origin of this receptor is a human donor with multiple sclerosis. Sequenced sample: CD8+ T cells from PBMCs. This sequence joins TRBV9 and TRBJ2-6, with 8 bases aligning to TRBD1. This chain's CDR3 is CASRTGDGANVLTF. CDR3 nucleotide sequence: TGTGCCAGCAGGACAGGGGATGGGGCCAACGTCCTGACTTTC.